The source of this T cell receptor beta chain is a study of glioma-infiltrating T cells after dendritic cell vaccination listed by TCRdb under 2016. A note on the overall study: The cohort included around 15 glioblastoma patients drawn from Phase I and II dendritic cell vaccination trials, of whom 9 were newly diagnosed and 6 had recurrent disease. Between about 2003 and 2013, patients were given autologous tumor lysate-pulsed dendritic cell vaccination. The vaccine consisted of monocyte-derived dendritic cells cultured less than eight days with IL-4 and GM-CSF, then pulsed overnight with autologous tumor lysate. Each patient got three intradermal injections of the dendritic cell vaccine, spaced at biweekly intervals, in the arm below the axilla. In glioblastoma patients vaccinated with dendritic cells, deep sequencing of TCR beta CDR3 regions served to measure the amount of tumor-infiltrating lymphocytes and to compare repertoires between tumor and blood. TCR sequencing metrics, including TIL content and tumor-blood repertoire overlap, were correlated with survival after dendritic cell vaccination. Here is what the overall study found, with its caveats: TCR clonality showed no direct relationship with survival, which suggests that a diverse polyclonal response may matter. The cohort was small and heterogeneous, few patients had complete blood and tumor sets, and even fewer had initial-recurrent tumor pairs. The TCR overlap response model with three groups was called speculative and said to need prospective validation. After dendritic cell vaccination, a higher estimated pretreatment TIL content predicted longer time to progression and overall survival.

The time point label, as the study defines it: after dendritic cell vaccination, including at tumor progression/relapse. Patients were selected on the basis of adequate residual fresh-frozen tumor tissue and more than two years of available survival data. None of the glioblastoma patients carried an isocitrate dehydrogenase mutation, although molecular status otherwise varied. PBMC were collected before vaccination, two weeks after the third vaccination, and at tumor progression when it occurred. Genomic DNA was extracted with the Qiagen DNeasy Blood extraction Kit. TCRB CDR3 regions were amplified from around 1.9 ug genomic DNA, or all available DNA if less, using the immunoSEQ assay. For multiplex PCR, 60 forward primers for TCR V beta segments and 13 reverse primers for J beta segments were used. Synthetic control templates were spiked into each sample at limiting dilution to estimate reads per starting template. The Illumina HiSeq System generated sequencing reads of 87 bp. On the study's bioinformatics: PCR and sequencing errors were removed by a nearest neighbor algorithm that merged closely related sequences. TCR overlap was defined as the percentage of unique tumor TCR beta sequences that were also found in the peripheral blood of the same patient. Here the immuneACCESS table is served through TCRdb, limited to in-frame sequences with V and J called. Missing clones are a known gap in these copies; in checked studies unresolved V genes cover under half, and the rest lacks a known reason. Clone size and the V and J calls come from that table; the DNA yielded D and trimming. This sample has more than 95,000 clones in its table, and 85% to 90% of those were observed once. The ten largest make up approximately 2.7% of the sample.

Worth noting for this clone: Its target antigen remains unknown. Base qualities are not at hand, and no much larger clone is one base apart.

The sample in question was blood, obtained after dendritic cell vaccination. This TCR was recovered from a human donor with glioblastoma.

The CDR3 here reads CASGLVPQRYEAFF. The nucleotides are TGTGCTAGTGGTTTGGTCCCTCAGCGCTATGAAGCTTTCTTT. The chain couples TRBV12-5 to TRBJ1-1, with the identity of the D gene unclear. V is reduced by 0 bases and J by 7 bases, leaving a spacing of 12 bases between them. The germline V gene provides CDR1 LGHNT and CDR2 FRNRAP. The CDR3 has 14 amino acids, counting the end cysteine and phenylalanine. CDR3 DNA only is kept here, 42 bases in frame from base 1.